A selection of T cell receptor beta chains follows, all from one sample in a study of blood T cell repertoires in COVID-19. Assay used: immunoSEQ multiplex PCR; TCRdb lists only in-frame clones, some missing. The repertoire includes tens of thousands of clones, approximately 83% of them detected once, and about a third sits in the top ten. Material for sequencing was peripheral blood. All receptors come from a woman over 75 with COVID-19, enrolled during active disease. Each CDR3 is given with its conserved first and last residue. Each record gives: J gene, V gene, D gene, clone size, CDR3 protein, CDR3 DNA. A D gene is named only where the DNA matches it firmly. Clone size is shown for a subset of rows, as once, few, many or a class of expanded clone.

>TRBJ1-1|TRBV5-6|NA|NA
CASSLAGLAEAFF
TGTGCCAGCAGCCTGGCAGGGTTAGCTGAAGCTTTCTTT
>TRBJ2-1|TRBV6-2/TRBV6-3|NA|NA
CASSLDSYNEQFF
TGTGCCAGCAGTTTGGACAGTTACAATGAGCAGTTCTTC
>TRBJ2-7|TRBV2|NA|NA
CASSPRIYEQYF
TGTGCCAGCAGCCCTAGAATCTACGAGCAGTACTTC
>TRBJ2-7|TRBV15|NA|NA
CATSRDTVGEQYF
TGTGCCACCAGCAGAGATACGGTTGGCGAGCAGTACTTC
>TRBJ1-1|TRBV9|NA|NA
CASSAGAEAFF
TGTGCCAGCAGTGCAGGGGCTGAAGCTTTCTTT
>TRBJ2-6|TRBV6-4|TRBD2|NA
CARWGGDRAGANVLTF
TGTGCCCGCTGGGGGGGGGATCGGGCGGGGGCCAACGTCCTGACTTTC
>TRBJ2-7|TRBV28|TRBD2|NA
CASSSLGLRSYEQYF
TGTGCCAGCAGCTCCCTGGGACTAAGGTCCTACGAGCAGTACTTC
>TRBJ2-7|TRBV7-3|TRBD2|NA
CASSLRGGSSYEQYF
TGTGCCAGCAGCTTAAGGGGCGGGAGCTCCTACGAGCAGTACTTC
>TRBJ2-2|TRBV6-2/TRBV6-3|TRBD2|NA
CASSWASGGTGELFF
TGTGCCAGCAGTTGGGCTAGCGGGGGAACCGGGGAGCTGTTTTTT
>TRBJ2-4|TRBV18|NA|few
CASSPQETDIQYF
TGTGCCAGCTCACCACAGGAGACAGACATTCAGTACTTC
>TRBJ2-5|TRBV4-1|NA|once
CASSQPTRDLGGTQYF
TGCGCCAGCAGCCAACCAACCCGGGACCTCGGGGGGACCCAGTACTTC
>TRBJ2-1|TRBV10-3|TRBD2|once
CAIRGRLAGGIHEQFF
TGTGCCATCAGGGGAAGACTAGCGGGGGGCATCCATGAGCAGTTCTTC
>TRBJ1-4|TRBV5-1|NA|few
CASSALGATNEKLFF
TGCGCCAGCAGCGCCCTAGGTGCAACTAATGAAAAACTGTTTTTT
>TRBJ2-4|TRBV7-8|TRBD2|NA
CASSLAGAGLAKNIQYF
TGTGCCAGCAGCTTAGCAGGAGCGGGGTTAGCCAAAAACATTCAGTACTTC
>TRBJ1-6|TRBV18|NA|NA
CASSPQGQSSYNSPLHF
TGTGCCAGCTCACCACAGGGACAAAGCTCCTATAATTCACCCCTCCACTTT